The 18 T cell receptor beta chains below come from one sample, sequenced in a study of cytomegalovirus exposure and HLA in healthy donors. Amplification used 60 Vbeta primers and 13 Jbeta primers. The data were produced by immunoSEQ multiplex PCR, yet TCRdb's version contains in-frame clones alone and is incomplete. The table lists 170,000 or so clones, 78% of them singletons, with around 3.1% in the top ten. Sequenced sample: PBMCs. These receptors came from a woman between 50 and 59 years old in good health and CMV-seropositive.

The chain links TRBV4-3 to TRBJ2-1, with D possibly matching TRBD1 (5 bases). This CDR3 has 15 residues. V was pared by 0 bases and J by 3 bases, with 9 bases between. Looked up from germline, CDR1 is LGHNA and CDR2 is YSLEER. CDR3 DNA: TGCGCCAGCAGCCAAGAAAGGGGAATCTACAATGAGCAGTTCTTC. This gives the protein CASSQERGIYNEQFF.

The V call is TRBV9, the J call TRBJ1-5; 12 bases match TRBD1. After removal of 4 bases from V and 7 bases from J, the junction contained 6 bases not matched to a gene. This CDR3 spans 15 amino acids. In germline, CDR1 is SGDLS, CDR2 YYNGEE. The DNA of the CDR3 is TGTGCCAGCAGCCCGGGACAGGGGGCATGGCAGCCCCAGCATTTT. This encodes CASSPGQGAWQPQHF. Supplemented by reference TRBV9 and TRBJ1-5, the full variable domain reads DSGVTQTPKHLITATGQRVTLRCSPRSGDLSVYWYQQSLDQGLQFLIQYYNGEERAKGNILERFSAQQFPDLHSELNLSSLELGDSALYFCASSPGQGAWQPQHFGDGTRLSIL.

The chain employs TRBV19 and TRBJ1-1; D perhaps matches TRBD1 (5 bases). CDR1 LNHDA and CDR2 SQIVND come from the germline V gene (reference sequence). The CDR3 contains 15 residues. The V gene lost 7 bases and the J gene lost 0 bases, with 15 bases spanning the gap. CDR3 sequence reads: CASTSWGQLNTEAFF. CDR3 DNA: TGTGCCAGTACCTCCTGGGGCCAGCTGAACACTGAAGCTTTCTTT.

The chain combines TRBV28 with TRBJ1-3; D is unclear. This CDR3 has 15 amino acids. V dropped 6 bases and J dropped 0 bases, with 12 bases sitting between them. CDR1 MDHEN and CDR2 SYDVKM come from the germline V gene. The CDR3 protein is CASSRGTSSGNTIYF. DNA for the CDR3: TGTGCCAGCAGCCGAGGAACTAGCTCTGGAAACACCATATATTTT. Using reference TRBV28 and TRBJ1-3 for the parts outside the CDR3, the full variable domain is DVKVTQSSRYLVKRTGEKVFLECVQDMDHENMFWYRQDPGLGLRLIYFSYDVKMKEKGDIPEGYSVSREKKERFSLILESASTNQTSMYLCASSRGTSSGNTIYFGEGSWLTVV.

V gene TRBV4-1 combines with J gene TRBJ2-3; 7 bases line up with TRBD1. Germline values: CDR1 MGHRA, CDR2 YSYEKL. This CDR3 has 18 amino acids. The V and J ends lost 2 bases and 7 bases, in that order; junction bases with no gene match: 18. The CDR3 protein is CASSQSPSTGRGRNTQYF. The DNA for the CDR3 is TGCGCCAGCAGCCAATCGCCTTCGACAGGGCGTGGAAGGAATACGCAGTATTTT.

The rearrangement uses TRBV18 and TRBJ2-7, with a possible D match to TRBD2 (6 bases). The germline V gene encodes CDR1 KGHSH and CDR2 LQKENI. Trimming left V 0 bases short and J 3 bases short, with 12 bases between. The CDR3 length is 15 residues. CDR3 region: CASSPPLRGYYEQYF. CDR3 coding DNA: TGTGCCAGCTCACCACCTCTGCGGGGCTACTACGAGCAGTACTTC.

J is TRBJ2-5 and V is TRBV27; D is perhaps TRBD1 (6 bases). V dropped 8 bases and J dropped 7 bases, with 20 bases sitting between them. Germline assignment: CDR1 MNHEY and CDR2 SMNVEV (reference sequence). CDR3 length: 14 amino acids. CDR3 region: CASRYSRDTGTQYF. As DNA, the CDR3 is TGTGCCAGCCGCTACTCCCGGGACACGGGGACCCAGTACTTC.

In its sample, this clone was seen once. This chain links TRBV7-9 with TRBJ1-1, with D hard to call. Trimming left V 5 bases short and J 6 bases short, with 10 bases between. CDR1 is SEHNR, CDR2 FQNEAQ, per germline (reference sequence). There are 12 residues in the CDR3. The CDR3 coding sequence is TGTGCCAGCAGCCCACAGAGGGCTGAAGCTTTCTTT. It specifies CASSPQRAEAFF.

The chain is built from TRBV5-1 and TRBJ2-5; D possibly corresponds to TRBD1 (5 bases). With 1 base removed from V and 4 bases from J, the gap between germline ends came to 14 bases. This CDR3 comprises 15 residues. CDR1 and CDR2 from the germline V gene are SGHRS and YFSETQ. Written as DNA, the CDR3 is TGCGCCAGCAGCTTGATGGGCCAGGGAACAGAGACCCAGTACTTC. This gives the protein CASSLMGQGTETQYF.

V usage is TRBV9 and J usage is TRBJ2-1, with TRBD1 matching 7 bases. Germline V gene data show CDR1 as SGDLS and CDR2 as YYNGEE. The CDR3 sequence is 15 residues long. After removal of 4 bases from V and 4 bases from J, the junction contained 8 bases not matched to a gene. CDR3 region: CASSTGDRSYNEQFF. The DNA for the CDR3 is TGTGCCAGCAGCACTGGGGACAGATCTTACAATGAGCAGTTCTTC.

CDR3 sequence (DNA): TGTGCCAGAAGCCCCGGGACTAGCGGCGACAATGAGCAGTTCTTC. Protein sequence: CARSPGTSGDNEQFF. This chain links TRBV7-5 with TRBJ2-1; the table names TRBD2, a call not compared with the DNA. TRBV7-5 is listed as a pseudogene. CDR3 length: 15 residues.

The chain combines TRBV11-2 with TRBJ2-7, with 9 bases lining up with TRBD1. CDR3 size: 12 residues. CDR1 SGHAT and CDR2 FQNNGV come from the germline V gene. J gave up 3 bases and V 10 bases, and 4 bases lay outside the gene matches. The CDR3 sequence is CATPGQGYEQYF. Written as DNA, the CDR3 is TGTGCCACTCCGGGACAGGGCTACGAGCAGTACTTC.

The rearrangement links TRBV5-1 to TRBJ2-5; 10 positions match TRBD2. Per germline, CDR1 SGHRS and CDR2 YFSETQ. V was pared by 0 bases and J by 7 bases, with 9 bases of the junction left unmatched. This CDR3 is 16 amino acids long. CDR3 nucleotides: TGCGCCAGCAGCTTGGCCGGGCTAGCGGGGGAATCGACCCAGTACTTC. This translates into CASSLAGLAGESTQYF. The variable domain in full, with the rest retrieved from reference TRBV5-1 and TRBJ2-5, is KAGVTQTPRYLIKTRGQQVTLSCSPISGHRSVSWYQQTPGQGLQFLFEYFSETQRNKGNFPGRFSGRQFSNSRSEMNVSTLELGDSALYLCASSLAGLAGESTQYFGPGTRLLVL.

The rearrangement uses TRBV2 and TRBJ1-6, with D perhaps TRBD1 (5 bases). V was cut by 6 bases and J by 1 base, with 13 bases left in between. The CDR3 is made up of 16 amino acids. Germline V lookup: CDR1 SNHLY, CDR2 FYNNEI. As DNA, the CDR3 is TGTGCCAGCAGACTTTTACAGGCGTCCTATAATTCACCCCTCCACTTT. Its protein product is CASRLLQASYNSPLHF.

V and J are TRBV2 and TRBJ2-5; 10 bases are a match to TRBD2. Germline V lookup: CDR1 SNHLY, CDR2 FYNNEI. This CDR3 is 15 amino acids long. Trimming at V came to 5 bases and at J to 2 bases, leaving 5 bases not matched to a gene. The CDR3 spells CASSTRTSGQETQYF. CDR3 bases: TGTGCCAGCAGTACCCGGACTAGCGGTCAAGAGACCCAGTACTTC.

The chain couples TRBV27 to TRBJ2-3, with a possible D match to TRBD2 (5 bases). The CDR3 is 15 amino acids. CDR1 and CDR2 (germline): MNHEY, SMNVEV (reference sequence). Deletions cut 8 bases from V and 0 bases from J, with 15 bases between. This chain's CDR3 is CASHPRGTSTDTQYF. CDR3 coding DNA: TGTGCCAGCCACCCCCGGGGAACTAGCACAGATACGCAGTATTTT.

This clone was seen just once. The J gene is TRBJ1-4, the V gene TRBV5-4; D possibly corresponds to TRBD1 (5 bases). V lost 5 bases, J lost 6 bases, and 11 bases lay in between. The CDR3 has 13 amino acids. Germline V gene data show CDR1 as SGHNT and CDR2 as YYREEE (reference sequence). In DNA form, the CDR3 reads TGTGCCAGCAGGTCAGGGCCGGATGAAAAACTGTTTTTT. It encodes CASRSGPDEKLFF.

This rearrangement joins TRBV11-2 to TRBJ2-7; perhaps TRBD1 as D (6 bases). The V gene lost 5 bases and the J gene lost 7 bases, with 18 bases spanning the gap. From germline, CDR1 is SGHAT and CDR2 FQNNGV. The CDR3 runs to 14 residues. The CDR3 DNA is TGTGCCAGCAGCCAAGAGACAGGCTCTCGTGAGCAGTACTTC. The encoded protein is CASSQETGSREQYF.